These T cell receptor beta chains were read from a single sample in a study of T cells in Graves' hyperthyroidism and ophthalmopathy. From the multiplex PCR reads, TCRdb called clonotypes with MiXCR, one entry per CDR3 protein. The sample holds 750,000 to 900,000 distinct CDR3 sequences, roughly 37% seen once. Sequenced input: blood. The receptors originated from a man between 18 and 35 years old with Graves' hyperthyroidism. The CDR3 runs from the conserved cysteine through the conserved F or W. The order of the fields is V gene, D gene, CDR3 protein. A D gene is named only where the DNA matches it firmly.

V: TRBV5-1
D: NA
CDR3: CASESLANTGELFF

V: TRBV6-5
D: NA
CDR3: CASSPEAWGYTF

V: TRBV19
D: NA
CDR3: CASSRSTGSYEQYF

V: TRBV20-1
D: NA
CDR3: CSAQAHMNTEAFF

V: TRBV29-1
D: NA
CDR3: CSVEEGSNTEAFF

V: TRBV2
D: NA
CDR3: CASSEMANTEAFF

V: TRBV7-8
D: NA
CDR3: CASSPREGGGATNEKLFF

V: TRBV4-1
D: NA
CDR3: CASSQDPGIAEAFF

V: TRBV7-8
D: TRBD1
CDR3: CASSSLPDRDIWGYGYTF

V: TRBV6-6
D: NA
CDR3: CARSYEAATEAFF

V: TRBV6-1
D: NA
CDR3: CASRHEGGGGQPQHF

V: TRBV20-1
D: TRBD1
CDR3: CSAQGGVNTEAFF

V: TRBV6-5
D: TRBD2
CDR3: CASSYWTSGNTGELFF

V: TRBV10-3
D: NA
CDR3: CAISDRHTGGYTF

V: TRBV12-5
D: NA
CDR3: CASGLGKRETQYF

V: TRBV2
D: TRBD2
CDR3: CASSVGSGSRETQYF

V: TRBV5-8
D: NA
CDR3: CASSQRRVPYEQYF

V: TRBV7-8
D: NA
CDR3: CASSLGRYQPQHF

V: TRBV7-3
D: NA
CDR3: CASSLRAGFNSPLHF

V: TRBV25-1
D: NA
CDR3: CASSDGETNSPLHF

V: TRBV29-1
D: NA
CDR3: CSVRGNYNEKLFF

V: TRBV12-3/TRBV12-4
D: TRBD1
CDR3: CATHEGGGYTF

V: TRBV7-6
D: TRBD1
CDR3: CASSFSGTGNTEAFF

V: TRBV9
D: NA
CDR3: CASSVGDSGYGYTF

V: TRBV5-1
D: NA
CDR3: CASSLEAGRTDTQYF

V: TRBV2
D: NA
CDR3: CASSERRTGELFF

V: TRBV20-1
D: NA
CDR3: CSARGGWGTGGLFF

V: TRBV9
D: NA
CDR3: CASSPPGMVGTGELFF

V: TRBV5-1
D: NA
CDR3: CASSGTGISNYGYTF

V: TRBV12-3/TRBV12-4
D: TRBD1
CDR3: CASSPGEGAFDEQYF

V: TRBV9
D: NA
CDR3: CASSVRDGITEAFF

V: TRBV7-2
D: NA
CDR3: CASSLARAIRGEQYF

V: TRBV7-9
D: NA
CDR3: CASSFFGVPEQYF